This TCR beta chain originates from a study of CD8 T cells in ankylosing spondylitis. The CDR3 length is 16 residues. V was clipped by 4 bases and J by 7 bases; unmatched bases: 11. The germline V gene has CDR1 SGHDT and CDR2 YYEEEE. This clonotype was found once. Its target is unknown. Broader study findings: In ankylosing spondylitis patients, matched synovial fluid reportedly showed significant enrichment of disease-linked clones. Some motif variants were previously reported in reactive arthritis synovial fluid and blood.

TCRdb processed the 5' RACE reads anew with MiXCR; each CDR3 protein has one entry. This table holds about 200,000 distinct CDR3 sequences, approximately 24% found once. This sequence was found in a male donor with ankylosing spondylitis or in good health (not recorded which). Input material: blood, either unsorted or a sorted T cell fraction (not recorded which). The chain carries TRBV5-6 and TRBJ2-5; 12 nucleotides agree with TRBD2. The CDR3 loop reads CASSTGLAGKRGTQYF. The CDR3 region has the DNA TGTGCCAGCAGCACCGGACTAGCGGGAAAGAGAGGGACCCAGTACTTC.